These 20 T cell receptor beta chains originate from one sample sequenced in a study of response to subunit inactivated influenza vaccine. TCRdb itself ran the RT-PCR reads through MiXCR, one entry per CDR3 protein. The sample comprises 500,000 to 600,000 distinct CDR3 sequences, around 13% of which are singletons, and over 8.5% rests with the top ten. Sequencing was performed on PBMCs from blood, taken 12 days after vaccination. These receptors all stem from a man aged 50-60 years who received an inactivated influenza vaccine.

This chain joins TRBV2 and TRBJ1-5; D is unclear. The ends were cut back, 2 bases at V and 6 bases at J, with 11 bases in the middle. The V gene's germline CDR1 is SNHLY and CDR2 FYNNEI. The CDR3 totals 14 residues. CDR3 coding DNA: TGTGCCAGCAGTGAAAGAGGCAGGACTCAGCCCCAGCATTTT. Translation: CASSERGRTQPQHF. The full variable domain, with the rest looked up from reference TRBV2 and TRBJ1-5, is EPEVTQTPSHQVTQMGQEVILRCVPISNHLYFYWYRQILGQKVEFLVSFYNNEISEKSEIFDDQFSVERPDGSNFTLKIRSTKLEDSAMYFCASSERGRTQPQHFGDGTRLSIL.

The chain couples TRBV7-2 to TRBJ2-1; D tentatively fits TRBD1 or TRBD2 (5 bases each). Trimming pared 2 bases from V and 7 bases from J, leaving 12 bases between. This CDR3 is 14 amino acids long. The V gene's germline CDR1 is SGHTA and CDR2 FQGNSA. The CDR3 sequence is CASSLWQGGNEQFF. DNA for the CDR3: TGTGCCAGCAGCTTATGGCAGGGCGGGAATGAGCAGTTCTTC.

This clonotype appeared a few times. The rearrangement joins TRBV5-1 to TRBJ2-7, with D perhaps matching TRBD1 (6 bases). This CDR3 is built from 13 residues. Trimming left V 5 bases short and J 1 base short, with 10 bases between. CDR1 is SGHRS and CDR2 is YFSETQ in the germline V gene. The CDR3 coding sequence is TGCGCCAGCAGGCCCACAGGGTCCTACGAGCAGTACTTC. Translating gives CASRPTGSYEQYF.

CDR3 region: CSARVPRGNTEAFF. In DNA, the CDR3 is TGCAGTGCTAGAGTTCCCAGGGGCAACACTGAAGCTTTCTTT. The chain uses TRBV20-1 and TRBJ1-1; tentative D call: TRBD1 (6 bases). Germline-derived CDR1 and CDR2 are DFQATT and SNEGSKA (reference sequence). V shed 1 base and J shed 2 bases, with 11 bases lying between them. This CDR3 contains 14 residues.

This clonotype has a handful of counts. V and J are TRBV7-9 and TRBJ2-5; 7 positions match TRBD2. The CDR3 spans 15 residues. CDR1 SEHNR and CDR2 FQNEAQ come from the germline V gene (reference sequence). V trimming: 4 bases; J trimming: 5 bases; junction bases outside the gene matches: 10. The CDR3 region is CASSSHGGITETQYF. The DNA of the CDR3 is TGTGCCAGCAGCTCTCACGGGGGGATCACGGAGACCCAGTACTTC.

This clonotype was observed a few times. The junction departs from germline at one end; a sequencing error may be responsible. The gene calls are TRBV20-1 and TRBJ2-5; 10 bases are a match to TRBD2. Germline values: CDR1 DFQATT, CDR2 SNEGSKA (reference sequence). The CDR3 runs 15 residues. CDR3 amino acids: CSARGSGGAEETQYF. The CDR3 DNA reads as TGCAGTGCTAGAGGGAGCGGGGGGGCGGAAGAGACTCAGTACTTC.

This clonotype was recorded at least ten times. In DNA form, the CDR3 reads TGCAGTGCTAGAGATCTCGCCGGGGGACATAATTCACCCCTCCACTTT. Encoded protein: CSARDLAGGHNSPLHF. V gene TRBV20-1 combines with J gene TRBJ1-6; possibly TRBD1 for D (5 bases). V lost 0 bases to trimming and J lost 5 bases, with 14 bases between them. The CDR3 sequence is 16 residues long. In germline, CDR1 is DFQATT, CDR2 SNEGSKA (reference sequence).

This clonotype was observed a handful of times. This chain uses TRBV7-6 with TRBJ2-7, with 8 bases matching TRBD2. The CDR3 consists of 15 residues. From germline, CDR1 is SGHVS and CDR2 FNYEAQ. With V trimmed by 5 bases and J by 7 bases, 13 bases remained unmatched. CDR3 sequence (DNA): TGTGCCAGCAGCGATACTAGCGGAGCCCGTGGAGAGCAGTACTTC. Translation: CASSDTSGARGEQYF.

The chain is built from TRBV2 and TRBJ2-4, with D possibly matching TRBD2 (5 bases). With 3 bases removed from V and 13 bases from J, the gap between germline ends came to 10 bases. The CDR3 totals 11 residues. Germline V lookup: CDR1 SNHLY, CDR2 FYNNEI. The CDR3 DNA sequence: TGTGCCAGCAGTGAGGCGGGCGACCAGTACTTC. Amino acids: CASSEAGDQYF.

This clonotype was counted ten times or more. The chain recombines TRBV29-1 with TRBJ1-4; D gene ambiguous. CDR1 and CDR2 from the germline V gene are SQVTM and ANQGSEA. This CDR3 has 12 residues. Trimming cost V 4 bases and J 6 bases, with 9 bases left between them. This CDR3 reads CSVGRIDEKLFF. In DNA form, the CDR3 reads TGCAGCGTTGGCCGGATTGATGAAAAACTGTTTTTT.

In its sample, this clonotype was seen many times. A read error may produce the germline difference seen at one junction end. The chain has TRBV12-3 or TRBV12-4 and TRBJ2-2, with D possibly being TRBD2 (6 bases). This CDR3 has 14 residues. The CDR3 loop reads CASSLALQPGELFF. The CDR3 coding sequence is TGTGCCAGCAGTCTAGCGTTGCAACCCGGGGAGCTGTTTTTT.

The rearrangement uses TRBV11-3 and TRBJ2-1, with D unclear. V shed 5 bases and J shed 6 bases, with 11 bases lying between them. The CDR3 contains 13 residues. Germline CDR1 reads SGHNT; CDR2 reads YENEEA. The CDR3 DNA sequence: TGTGCCAGCAGCCAACGGACCCTCAATGAGCAGTTCTTC. Translated, it gives CASSQRTLNEQFF.

The chain couples TRBV24-1 to TRBJ1-5; weak D call: TRBD1 (6 bases). Germline values: CDR1 KGHDR, CDR2 SFDVKD. The CDR3 covers 16 residues. V was clipped by 3 bases and J by 2 bases, with 13 bases between them. The CDR3: CATSDPTGSGNQPQHF. The CDR3 DNA sequence: TGTGCCACCAGTGATCCTACAGGGAGCGGCAATCAGCCCCAGCATTTT.

The CDR3 nucleotides are TGCAGTGCTGGGGGACCTTCTAGCACAGATACGCAGTATTTT. Translated, it gives CSAGGPSSTDTQYF. This chain joins TRBV20-1 and TRBJ2-3, with D possibly called TRBD1 or TRBD2 (5 bases each). The CDR3 length is 14 residues. CDR1 and CDR2 (germline): DFQATT, SNEGSKA (reference sequence). V was cut by 5 bases and J by 0 bases, with 12 bases left in between.

The CDR3 DNA reads as TGCGCCAGCAGCCTACGAAGCGGGAGTCCCTACACCGGGGAGCTGTTTTTT. It encodes CASSLRSGSPYTGELFF. The V call is TRBV4-3, the J call TRBJ2-2; 8 positions agree with TRBD2. The germline V gene encodes CDR1 LGHNA and CDR2 YSLEER. The CDR3 runs to 17 residues. V shed 4 bases and J 3 bases; nucleotides not matched to a gene: 10.

The chain uses TRBV7-8 and TRBJ1-1; 11 nucleotides line up with TRBD1. V lost 4 bases, J lost 4 bases, and 8 bases stayed unmatched. CDR1 is SGHVS, CDR2 FQNEAQ, per germline. This CDR3 contains 16 residues. DNA of the CDR3: TGTGCCAGCAGCTCGCGACCGGGACAGGGGGTCACTGAAGCTTTCTTT. It codes for CASSSRPGQGVTEAFF.

This clonotype was found a few times. V gene TRBV28 combines with J gene TRBJ2-2, with D possibly being TRBD1 or TRBD2 (5 bases each). The germline V gene has CDR1 MDHEN and CDR2 SYDVKM. Trimming pared 5 bases from V and 4 bases from J, leaving 17 bases between. The CDR3 has 16 amino acids. The CDR3 loop reads CASSRLPGTGTGELFF. The CDR3 coding sequence is TGTGCCAGCAGTCGCTTGCCCGGGACGGGCACCGGGGAGCTGTTTTTT. Full variable domain (outside the CDR3, taken from reference TRBV28 and TRBJ2-2): DVKVTQSSRYLVKRTGEKVFLECVQDMDHENMFWYRQDPGLGLRLIYFSYDVKMKEKGDIPEGYSVSREKKERFSLILESASTNQTSMYLCASSRLPGTGTGELFFGEGSRLTVL.

This clonotype was counted at least ten times. This chain joins TRBV12-3 or TRBV12-4 and TRBJ2-7, with D tentatively TRBD1 (6 bases). This CDR3 is 13 amino acids long. The V end was cut by 6 bases, the J end by 2 bases, with 11 bases between. CDR3 protein: CASSKQGPYEQYF. The CDR3 bases are TGTGCCAGCAGCAAGCAGGGGCCCTACGAGCAGTACTTC.

The sample holds a few counts of this clonotype. The rearrangement uses TRBV2 and TRBJ2-2, with no clear D. Germline V CDR1 and CDR2: SNHLY, FYNNEI. Between the trimmed V and J ends, which lost 4 bases and 4 bases, there was a span of 19 bases. The CDR3 runs 17 residues. The CDR3 region has the DNA TGTGCCAGCAGTGTTCGTGGGGTTAGTACAAGCACCGGGGAGCTGTTTTTT. Protein: CASSVRGVSTSTGELFF.

The genes are TRBV20-1 and TRBJ2-2; the D is unclear. CDR3 length equals 13 residues. Trimming shortened V by 3 bases and J by 4 bases, and 9 bases separated the two germline ends. Per the germline V gene, CDR1 is DFQATT and CDR2 is SNEGSKA (reference sequence). CDR3 DNA: TGCAGTGCTAGGGGGTCTTCCACCGGGGAGCTGTTTTTT. Translating gives CSARGSSTGELFF.